These 20 T cell receptor beta chains share one sample of origin, sequenced in a study of cytomegalovirus exposure and HLA in healthy donors. 60 Vbeta and 13 Jbeta primers were used in PCR. Sequencing used immunoSEQ multiplex PCR; TCRdb keeps in-frame clones, though not all of them. The sample lists about 150,000 clones, around 84% occurring once. Sequenced material: PBMCs. The receptors come from a woman between 18 and 29 years old in good health and CMV-seronegative.

The V and J genes are TRBV19 and TRBJ1-2; a possible D gene is TRBD1 (6 bases). V shed 7 bases and J shed 3 bases, with 21 bases lying between them. Germline assignment: CDR1 LNHDA and CDR2 SQIVND (reference sequence). The length of the CDR3 is 16 residues. The CDR3 DNA reads as TGTGCCAGTAAATTAAGGGGGGGCGCGACGGACTATGGCTACACCTTC. Translation gives CASKLRGGATDYGYTF.

The chain uses TRBV29-1 and TRBJ2-3; no reliable D call. This CDR3 region has 14 residues. Germline lookup yields CDR1 SQVTM and CDR2 ANQGSEA. V lost 7 bases to trimming and J lost 4 bases, with 18 bases between them. The DNA of the CDR3 is TGCAGCGCCCGACTCCCGGTCCCGGCAGATACGCAGTATTTT. This translates into CSARLPVPADTQYF.

The CDR3 reads CASRAQGSGNTIYF. CDR3 nucleotides: TGCGCCAGCAGGGCACAGGGGTCAGGAAACACCATATATTTT. The chain employs TRBV4-1 and TRBJ1-3; 7 bases are a match to TRBD1. Per germline, CDR1 MGHRA and CDR2 YSYEKL. V lost 6 bases to trimming and J lost 4 bases; unmatched junction nucleotides: 6. The CDR3 has 14 residues.

V usage is TRBV4-3 and J usage is TRBJ2-3, with a possible D match to TRBD2 (5 bases). The CDR3 extends over 14 amino acids. The V gene lost 4 bases and the J gene lost 8 bases, with 16 bases spanning the gap. Germline CDR1 reads LGHNA; CDR2 reads YSLEER. CDR3 nucleotide sequence: TGCGCCAGCAGCCGGAGTGGGAGCTTGGGTACGCAGTATTTT. Encoded protein: CASSRSGSLGTQYF.

The CDR3 DNA follows: TGCGCCAGCAGCCAAGGGAGACGGCTAGCCAAAAACATTCAGTACTTC. Translating it yields CASSQGRRLAKNIQYF. The V gene is TRBV4-1, the J gene TRBJ2-4, with D unresolved. This CDR3 has 16 residues. Trimming stripped 1 base from V and 0 bases from J, with 10 bases between. Germline assignment: CDR1 MGHRA and CDR2 YSYEKL.

The V call is TRBV7-2, the J call TRBJ2-5; D is unclear. Trimming left V 4 bases short and J 5 bases short, with 14 bases between. The CDR3 runs 14 residues. CDR1 and CDR2 (germline): SGHTA, FQGNSA. The CDR3 protein is CASSSTLTGETQYF. The CDR3 DNA follows: TGTGCCAGCAGCTCAACACTTACCGGGGAGACCCAGTACTTC.

The V gene is TRBV6-5, the J gene TRBJ2-3; 8 bases match TRBD2. The germline CDR1 and CDR2 sequences are MNHEY and SVGAGI. This CDR3 has 15 amino acids. Trimming removed 3 bases from V and 2 bases from J; junction bases left unmatched: 4. DNA of the CDR3: TGTGCCAGCAGTTATACTAGCGGATACACAGATACGCAGTATTTT. As protein: CASSYTSGYTDTQYF.

This clone has just one count. J is TRBJ2-3 and V is TRBV5-1; 9 bases are a match to TRBD1. This CDR3 contains 15 residues. V shed 4 bases and J 4 bases; nucleotides not matched to a gene: 7. CDR1 and CDR2 (germline): SGHRS, YFSETQ. CDR3 bases: TGCGCCAGCAGCGAACCGGGACAGGGTTCAGATACGCAGTATTTT. Protein: CASSEPGQGSDTQYF.

The V gene is TRBV15, the J gene TRBJ2-3; a weak D match, TRBD1 (5 bases). V was clipped by 0 bases and J by 6 bases, with 22 bases between them. Germline V gene lookup returns CDR1 LNHNV and CDR2 YYDKDF (reference sequence). The CDR3 contains 18 residues. The CDR3 sequence is CATSRDWGELPFKDTQYF. The CDR3 DNA reads as TGTGCCACCAGCAGAGATTGGGGCGAGCTACCCTTTAAGGATACGCAGTATTTT.

This chain links TRBV11-2 with TRBJ2-7, with TRBD1 matching over 11 bases. J lost 0 bases, V lost 6 bases, and 7 bases had no gene match. The CDR3 contains 16 residues. Germline V lookup: CDR1 SGHAT, CDR2 FQNNGV. CDR3 DNA sequence: TGTGCCAGCAGGCGTACCGGGACAGGGGGCTCCTACGAGCAGTACTTC. Translating gives CASRRTGTGGSYEQYF. The whole variable domain, filled in from reference TRBV11-2 and TRBJ2-7, reads EAGVAQSPRYKIIEKRQSVAFWCNPISGHATLYWYQQILGQGPKLLIQFQNNGVVDDSQLPKDRFSAERLKGVDSTLKIQPAKLEDSAVYLCASRRTGTGGSYEQYFGPGTRLTVT.

The CDR3 loop is CASSTLAGGVDTQYF. CDR3 bases: TGTGCCAGCAGCACGCTAGCGGGGGGCGTGGATACGCAGTATTTT. The V call is TRBV6-5, the J call TRBJ2-3; 11 bases fit TRBD2. Germline CDR1 is MNHEY and CDR2 is SVGAGI. The CDR3 extends over 15 amino acids. V gave up 6 bases and J gave up 6 bases; unmatched junction bases: 8.

The V gene is TRBV6-1, the J gene TRBJ2-7; TRBD2 might be the D (6 bases). Germline V CDR1 and CDR2: MNHNS, SASEGT. V shed 2 bases and J shed 6 bases, with 14 bases lying between them. This CDR3 is built from 14 residues. The CDR3 loop is CASSESVGGCEQYF. CDR3 in DNA: TGTGCCAGCAGTGAATCGGTAGGAGGGTGCGAGCAGTACTTC.

This chain's CDR3 is CASSYIAASGSIYEQYF. In nucleotides, the CDR3 is TGTGCCAGCAGCTATATAGCAGCTAGCGGGAGCATCTACGAGCAGTACTTC. V gene TRBV7-2 combines with J gene TRBJ2-7; 10 bases are a match to TRBD2. The CDR3 has 17 residues. V trimming: 4 bases; J trimming: 3 bases; junction bases outside the gene matches: 12. The germline V gene encodes CDR1 SGHTA and CDR2 FQGNSA.

Here the CDR3 reads CASSEVLKGIYEQYF. The DNA for the CDR3 is TGTGCCAGCAGTGAAGTGCTGAAGGGGATTTACGAGCAGTACTTC. The rearrangement uses TRBV2 and TRBJ2-7, with D maybe TRBD1 (5 bases). From germline, CDR1 is SNHLY and CDR2 FYNNEI. CDR3 length: 15 residues. The V and J ends lost 1 base and 4 bases respectively, with 14 bases between them.

The chain carries TRBV19 and TRBJ2-3; the match to TRBD2 covers 8 bases. The CDR3 totals 15 residues. Looked up from germline, CDR1 is LNHDA and CDR2 is SQIVND (reference sequence). V was pared by 3 bases and J by 2 bases, with 4 bases of the junction left unmatched. The CDR3 nucleotides are TGTGCCAGTAGTATTGGCGGGGGGCCCACAGATACGCAGTATTTT. Translated, it gives CASSIGGGPTDTQYF.

The chain combines TRBV6-5 with TRBJ2-1; D is possibly TRBD2 (6 bases). The CDR3 extends over 14 amino acids. In germline, CDR1 is MNHEY, CDR2 SVGAGI. Trimming took 0 bases from V and 8 from J, leaving 11 bases between them. CDR3 bases: TGTGCCAGCAGTTACTCGACTAGTAGCCATGAGCAGTTCTTC. Protein: CASSYSTSSHEQFF.

This clone was seen a few times. V and J are TRBV28 and TRBJ1-5, with D possibly being TRBD1 (6 bases). Germline V gene lookup returns CDR1 MDHEN and CDR2 SYDVKM. The CDR3 length is 17 residues. V shed 2 bases and J shed 5 bases, with 19 bases lying between them. The DNA for the CDR3 is TGTGCCAGCAGTTTAGGGCTTCCTAAGGGGGTTTATCAGCCCCAGCATTTT. This translates into CASSLGLPKGVYQPQHF.

The chain couples TRBV9 to TRBJ2-1, with D maybe TRBD2 (6 bases). Germline CDR1 and CDR2: SGDLS and YYNGEE. The CDR3 has 13 residues. The V end lost 5 bases, the J end lost 3 bases, and 9 bases lay between the germline ends. CDR3 residues: CASSSGRYNEQFF. The CDR3 DNA reads as TGTGCCAGCAGTAGCGGCCGCTACAATGAGCAGTTCTTC. The full variable domain, in which reference TRBV9 and TRBJ2-1 provide the parts outside the CDR3, is DSGVTQTPKHLITATGQRVTLRCSPRSGDLSVYWYQQSLDQGLQFLIQYYNGEERAKGNILERFSAQQFPDLHSELNLSSLELGDSALYFCASSSGRYNEQFFGPGTRLTVL.

J is TRBJ2-3 and V is TRBV10-3; D possibly corresponds to TRBD2 (6 bases). This CDR3 region has 14 residues. The germline gives CDR1 ENHRY, CDR2 SYGVKD. The V and J ends lost 1 base and 3 bases respectively, with 8 bases between them. The CDR3 coding sequence is TGTGCCATCAGTGAGTTGCTAGCGACAGATACGCAGTATTTT. Amino acids: CAISELLATDTQYF.

The chain links TRBV10-3 to TRBJ2-3, with 8 bases identical to TRBD2. V lost 0 bases, J lost 5 bases, and 7 bases stayed unmatched. This CDR3 contains 16 residues. Per germline, CDR1 ENHRY and CDR2 SYGVKD. The CDR3 protein is CAISESVAGLLDTQYF. CDR3 DNA sequence: TGTGCCATCAGTGAGTCGGTAGCGGGACTTCTAGATACGCAGTATTTT.